These 5 T cell receptor beta chains originate from one sample sequenced in a study of regulatory T cells in long-lasting Graves disease. The authors built TCR beta libraries using iRepertoire HTBI primers and Arm-PCR of CDR3 regions. TCRdb re-called the multiplex PCR reads with MiXCR, one entry per CDR3 protein. Of roughly 610,000 distinct CDR3 sequences detected, around 15% appear once; the ten largest clones hold 15% to 20%. Time point of the sample: newly diagnosed GD, antithyroid drugs for less than 3 months. PBMC RNA was the source of the TCR library. These data were also reused for a study on T cells in Graves' hyperthyroidism and ophthalmopathy.

The source was peripheral blood mononuclear cells (PBMCs), collected at new diagnosis, from a patient treated with antithyroid drugs. These receptors were taken from a woman in her 30s with Graves disease.

At least ten counts were recorded for this clonotype. V is TRBV28 and J is TRBJ2-5; TRBD2 agrees at 10 bases. The trim removed 5 bases at V and 5 bases at J, leaving 11 bases unmatched. CDR1 MDHEN and CDR2 SYDVKM come from the germline V gene. The CDR3 consists of 16 residues. This CDR3 reads CASSPPAGGRSETQYF. As DNA, the CDR3 is TGTGCCAGCAGTCCTCCAGCGGGAGGGCGGTCGGAGACCCAGTACTTC.

Only a few counts were recorded for this clonotype. The chain has TRBV28 and TRBJ2-5; D gene unclear. CDR1 is MDHEN and CDR2 is SYDVKM in the germline V gene. V was pared by 6 bases and J by 4 bases, with 24 bases between. This CDR3 contains 17 residues. This CDR3 is CASSDPSEYVFLETQYF. CDR3 nucleotide sequence: TGTGCCAGCAGCGACCCATCCGAATATGTTTTTTTAGAGACCCAGTACTTC.

This clonotype was found many times. This chain links TRBV30 with TRBJ1-1, with D tentatively TRBD1 (5 bases). This CDR3 is built from 14 residues. Germline lookup yields CDR1 GTSNPN and CDR2 SVGIG (reference sequence). V was cut by 7 bases and J by 6 bases, with 21 bases left in between. The CDR3 DNA reads as TGTGCCTTTGATACAGGACGGGGGATCGCTGAAGCTTTCTTT. It translates to CAFDTGRGIAEAFF.

The chain carries TRBV5-1 and TRBJ2-7; TRBD1 might be the D (6 bases). This CDR3 contains 11 residues. From germline, CDR1 is SGHRS and CDR2 YFSETQ. The V end was cut by 3 bases, the J end by 6 bases, with 7 bases between. The CDR3, as DNA: TGCGCCAGCAGCTACAGGGTCGAGCAGTACTTC. Its translation is CASSYRVEQYF.

This clonotype has just a few counts. The V and J genes are TRBV19 and TRBJ1-5; no reliable D call. V dropped 3 bases and J dropped 2 bases, with 11 bases sitting between them. Per germline, CDR1 LNHDA and CDR2 SQIVND (reference sequence). The CDR3 loop spans 15 amino acids. Written as DNA, the CDR3 is TGTGCCAGTAGTATGAGGGCAGCCCGCAATCAGCCCCAGCATTTT. As protein: CASSMRAARNQPQHF. Drawing the rest from reference TRBV19 and TRBJ1-5, the complete variable domain is DGGITQSPKYLFRKEGQNVTLSCEQNLNHDAMYWYRQDPGQGLRLIYYSQIVNDFQKGDIAEGYSVSREKKESFPLTVTSAQKNPTAFYLCASSMRAARNQPQHFGDGTRLSIL.